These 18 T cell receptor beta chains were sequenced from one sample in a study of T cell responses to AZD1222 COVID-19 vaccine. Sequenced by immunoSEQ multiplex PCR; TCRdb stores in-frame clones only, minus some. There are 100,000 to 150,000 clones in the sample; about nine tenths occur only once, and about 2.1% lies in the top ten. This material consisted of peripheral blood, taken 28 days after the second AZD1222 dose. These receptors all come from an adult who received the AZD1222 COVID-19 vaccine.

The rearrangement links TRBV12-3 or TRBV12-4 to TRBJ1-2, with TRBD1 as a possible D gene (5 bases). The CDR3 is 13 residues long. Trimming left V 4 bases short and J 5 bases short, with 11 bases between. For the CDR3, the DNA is TGTGCCAGCAGTTACGGGACCTTATATGGCTACACCTTC. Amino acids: CASSYGTLYGYTF.

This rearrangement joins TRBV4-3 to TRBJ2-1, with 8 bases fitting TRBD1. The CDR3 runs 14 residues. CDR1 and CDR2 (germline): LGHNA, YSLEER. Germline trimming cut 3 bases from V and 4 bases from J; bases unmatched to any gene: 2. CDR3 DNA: TGCGCCAGCAGCCAGGGGACAGGTTACAATGAGCAGTTCTTC. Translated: CASSQGTGYNEQFF.

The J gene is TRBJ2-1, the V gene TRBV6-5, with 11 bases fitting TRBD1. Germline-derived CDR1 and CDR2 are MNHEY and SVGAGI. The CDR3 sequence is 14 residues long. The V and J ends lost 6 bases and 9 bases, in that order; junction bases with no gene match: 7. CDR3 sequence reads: CASSPDRGRGEQFF. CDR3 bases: TGTGCCAGCAGCCCGGACAGGGGGCGGGGTGAGCAGTTCTTC.

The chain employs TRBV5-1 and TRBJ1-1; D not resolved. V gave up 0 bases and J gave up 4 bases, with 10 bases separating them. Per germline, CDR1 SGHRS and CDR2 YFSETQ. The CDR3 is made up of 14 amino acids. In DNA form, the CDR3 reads TGCGCCAGCAGCTTGGAAAGTGTACGCACTGAAGCTTTCTTT. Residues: CASSLESVRTEAFF.

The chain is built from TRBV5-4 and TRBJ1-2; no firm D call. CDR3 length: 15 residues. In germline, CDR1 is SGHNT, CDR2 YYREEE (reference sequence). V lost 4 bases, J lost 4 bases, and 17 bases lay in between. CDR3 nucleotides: TGTGCCAGCAGCCCCTCAAAATATAGCATCTATGGCTACACCTTC. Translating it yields CASSPSKYSIYGYTF.

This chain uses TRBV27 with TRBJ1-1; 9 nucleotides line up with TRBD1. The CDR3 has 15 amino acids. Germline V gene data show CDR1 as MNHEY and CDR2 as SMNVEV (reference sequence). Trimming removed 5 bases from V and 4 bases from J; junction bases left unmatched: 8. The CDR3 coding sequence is TGTGCCAGCAGTCCAACAGGGGGCCCCGGCACTGAAGCTTTCTTT. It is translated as CASSPTGGPGTEAFF.

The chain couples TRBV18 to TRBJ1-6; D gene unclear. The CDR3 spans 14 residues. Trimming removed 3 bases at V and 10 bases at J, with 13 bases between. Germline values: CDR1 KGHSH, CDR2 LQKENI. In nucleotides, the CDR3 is TGTGCCAGCTCACCCGGGAGCCAGGAATCACCCCTCCACTTT. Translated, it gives CASSPGSQESPLHF.

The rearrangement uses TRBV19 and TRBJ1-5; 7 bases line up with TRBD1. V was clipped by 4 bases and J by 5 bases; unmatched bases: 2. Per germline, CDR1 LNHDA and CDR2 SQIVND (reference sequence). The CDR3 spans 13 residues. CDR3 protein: CASSRQGYQPQHF. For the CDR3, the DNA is TGTGCCAGTAGTAGACAGGGTTATCAGCCCCAGCATTTT.

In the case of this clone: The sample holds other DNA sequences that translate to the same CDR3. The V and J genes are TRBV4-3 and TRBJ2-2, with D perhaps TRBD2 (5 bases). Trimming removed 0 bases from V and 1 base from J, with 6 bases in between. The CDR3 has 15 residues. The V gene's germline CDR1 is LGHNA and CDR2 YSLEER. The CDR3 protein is CASSQDRGNTGELFF. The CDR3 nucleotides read TGCGCCAGCAGCCAAGATCGGGGGAACACCGGGGAGCTGTTTTTT.

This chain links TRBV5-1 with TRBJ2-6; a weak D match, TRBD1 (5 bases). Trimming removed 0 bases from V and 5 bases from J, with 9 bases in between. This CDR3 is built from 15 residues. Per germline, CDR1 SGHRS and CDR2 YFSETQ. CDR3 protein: CASSLAQGWANVLTF. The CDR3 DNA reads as TGCGCCAGCAGCTTGGCGCAGGGCTGGGCCAACGTCCTGACTTTC.

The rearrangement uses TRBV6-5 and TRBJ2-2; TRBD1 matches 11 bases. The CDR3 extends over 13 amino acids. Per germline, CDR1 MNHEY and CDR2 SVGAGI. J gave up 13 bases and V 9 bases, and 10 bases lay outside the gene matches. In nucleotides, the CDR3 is TGTGCCAGTTATCCGGGACAGGGGGTTGTGCTGTTTTTT. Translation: CASYPGQGVVLFF.

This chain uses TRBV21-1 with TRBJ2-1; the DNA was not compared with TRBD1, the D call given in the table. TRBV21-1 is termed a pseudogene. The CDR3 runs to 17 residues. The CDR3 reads CASIFRYQGFSYNEQFF. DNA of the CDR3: TGTGCCAGCATCTTTAGGTATCAGGGGTTCTCCTACAATGAGCAGTTCTTC.

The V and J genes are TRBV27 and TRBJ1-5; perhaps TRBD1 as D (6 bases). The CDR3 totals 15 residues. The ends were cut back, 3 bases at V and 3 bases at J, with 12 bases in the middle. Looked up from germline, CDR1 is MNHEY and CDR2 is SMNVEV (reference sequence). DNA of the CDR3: TGTGCCAGCAGTTTCGCAGGGGCCTACAATCAGCCCCAGCATTTT. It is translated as CASSFAGAYNQPQHF.

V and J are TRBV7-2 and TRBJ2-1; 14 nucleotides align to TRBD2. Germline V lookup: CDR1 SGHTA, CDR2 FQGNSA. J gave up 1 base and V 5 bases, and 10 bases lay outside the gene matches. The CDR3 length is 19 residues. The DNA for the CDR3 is TGTGCCAGCAGCAGTCACGGACTAGCGGGAGGAGGGTCCTACAATGAGCAGTTCTTC. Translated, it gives CASSSHGLAGGGSYNEQFF.

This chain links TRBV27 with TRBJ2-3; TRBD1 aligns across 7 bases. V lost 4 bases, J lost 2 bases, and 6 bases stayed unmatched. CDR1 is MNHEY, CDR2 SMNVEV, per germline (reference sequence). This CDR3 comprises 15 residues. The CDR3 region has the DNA TGTGCCAGCAGTTCAGCCGGGACAGTCACAGATACGCAGTATTTT. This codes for CASSSAGTVTDTQYF.

The CDR3: CASSLGQGAVTDTQYF. CDR3 DNA sequence: TGTGCCAGCAGCTTAGGACAGGGGGCGGTAACAGATACGCAGTATTTT. The chain uses TRBV11-2 and TRBJ2-3; 10 nucleotides match TRBD1. J lost 3 bases, V lost 1 base, and 4 bases had no gene match. CDR3 length: 16 residues. In germline, CDR1 is SGHAT, CDR2 FQNNGV.

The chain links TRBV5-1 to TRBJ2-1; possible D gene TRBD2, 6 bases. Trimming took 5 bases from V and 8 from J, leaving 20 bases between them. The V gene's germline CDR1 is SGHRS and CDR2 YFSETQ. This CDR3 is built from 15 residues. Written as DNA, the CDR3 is TGCGCCAGCAGTCTCACTAGCCTCCGCCCGGATGAGCAGTTCTTC. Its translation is CASSLTSLRPDEQFF.

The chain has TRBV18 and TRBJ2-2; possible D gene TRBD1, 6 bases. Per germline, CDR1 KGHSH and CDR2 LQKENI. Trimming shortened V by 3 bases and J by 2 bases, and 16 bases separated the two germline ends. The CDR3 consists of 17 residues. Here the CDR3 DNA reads TGTGCCAGCTCACCCCAAACCATGGGGGCCAACACCGGGGAGCTGTTTTTT. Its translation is CASSPQTMGANTGELFF.